Listed below are T cell receptor beta chains from one sample, sequenced in a study of shared clonotypes between healthy human individuals. Clones were sequenced by immunoSEQ multiplex PCR, and TCRdb holds only the in-frame ones, with some missing. The sample carries 650,000 to 700,000 clones, 90% recorded once. The sequenced sample was memory CD8+ T cells from PBMCs. These receptors originate from a man aged 18 to 29 in good health. Some clones in this sample may be carry-over from other donors' samples. The CDR3 runs from the conserved cysteine through the conserved F or W. Each record gives: CDR3 protein, D gene, J gene, clone size, V gene. D genes are given only for firm matches. Not all rows give a size; the values are once, few, many and, for expanded clones, a class.

CASRSSIMNTEAFF	NA	TRBJ1-1	NA	TRBV28
CASSLGTSGNIDSYEQYF	TRBD2	TRBJ2-7	NA	TRBV27
CASSPPRAKDTQYF	NA	TRBJ2-3	NA	TRBV9
CASRTDRARPTNEKLFF	TRBD1	TRBJ1-4	NA	TRBV2
CASRIQGEATEAFF	NA	TRBJ1-1	NA	TRBV6-5
CASSSRPGGIYEQYF	TRBD1	TRBJ2-7	NA	TRBV5-1
CASSSIAGVYNEQFF	TRBD2	TRBJ2-1	NA	TRBV27
CASSLRLANEQFF	TRBD2	TRBJ2-1	many	TRBV27
CATGSGWYNEQFF	TRBD2	TRBJ2-1	NA	TRBV28
CASSPAPSTDGEKLFF	NA	TRBJ1-4	NA	TRBV7-8
CASRPGYSNQPQHF	NA	TRBJ1-5	NA	TRBV2
CASSPRGRYEQYF	TRBD1	TRBJ2-7	NA	TRBV28
CAIRVGADNEQFF	NA	TRBJ2-1	NA	TRBV10-3
CASSSADRAWAKNIQYF	TRBD1	TRBJ2-4	NA	TRBV28
CASSPADRASRQPQHF	TRBD1	TRBJ1-5	NA	TRBV4-1
CAISESKTADYTF	NA	TRBJ1-2	NA	TRBV10-3
CASSLGPGGTNEKLFF	TRBD1	TRBJ1-4	NA	TRBV7-3
CASSSGTRKEAFF	NA	TRBJ1-1	NA	TRBV9
CASSPTDGEVYNEQFF	NA	TRBJ2-1	NA	TRBV28
CASGGAGSTDTQYF	NA	TRBJ2-3	NA	TRBV27
CASRPTGSSYNEQFF	NA	TRBJ2-1	NA	TRBV28
CASSLAIVTSGISYEQYF	TRBD2	TRBJ2-7	NA	TRBV7-8
CASSPRGVANEQFF	NA	TRBJ2-1	NA	TRBV11-2
CASSLAGPTYEQYF	NA	TRBJ2-7	NA	TRBV7-2
CASTESNGIPYNEQFF	NA	TRBJ2-1	NA	TRBV5-6
CASSFMGPYNEQFF	NA	TRBJ2-1	NA	TRBV27
CASSQDPGQSYEQYF	TRBD1	TRBJ2-7	NA	TRBV4-1
CASSPRRAGQTQYF	NA	TRBJ2-5	NA	TRBV28
CASSQDRKSSYNEQFF	NA	TRBJ2-1	NA	TRBV4-1